The T cell receptor beta chain described here comes from a study of T cells in Graves' hyperthyroidism and ophthalmopathy. Overall study: Peripheral blood draws took place at initial diagnosis, ahead of any treatment.

CDR3 size: 18 residues. V shed 7 bases and J shed 9 bases, with 33 bases lying between them. Germline-derived CDR1 and CDR2 are MNHEY and SVGAGI. The study, taken as a whole, reports: Using 13 V-J features, a model discriminated ophthalmopathy from stable hyperthyroidism. In blood, most of the thyroid clonotypes expanded above 0.001 were also present.

Amplification targeted TCR beta CDR3 regions from RNA transcripts. During a first-round RT-PCR of the TCR CDR3, the HTBI primer set was used. TCRdb re-called the multiplex PCR reads through MiXCR, storing one row per CDR3 protein. The sample has over 250,000 distinct CDR3 sequences; less than 30% are singletons. Thyroid ultrasound and orbital computed tomography, with clinical symptoms and serum thyroxine and TRAb, informed diagnoses. This clonotype has ten or more counts. Its target is not known. This TCR came from a man aged 40-50 years with Graves' hyperthyroidism that later progressed to Graves' ophthalmopathy. V gene TRBV6-5 combines with J gene TRBJ2-5, with D possibly being TRBD1 (6 bases). Sequenced input: blood. The CDR3 loop reads CASNPRTLGASQTWAQYF. CDR3 nucleotides: TGTGCCAGCAACCCCCGGACCTTGGGGGCAAGCCAGACGTGGGCCCAGTACTTC.